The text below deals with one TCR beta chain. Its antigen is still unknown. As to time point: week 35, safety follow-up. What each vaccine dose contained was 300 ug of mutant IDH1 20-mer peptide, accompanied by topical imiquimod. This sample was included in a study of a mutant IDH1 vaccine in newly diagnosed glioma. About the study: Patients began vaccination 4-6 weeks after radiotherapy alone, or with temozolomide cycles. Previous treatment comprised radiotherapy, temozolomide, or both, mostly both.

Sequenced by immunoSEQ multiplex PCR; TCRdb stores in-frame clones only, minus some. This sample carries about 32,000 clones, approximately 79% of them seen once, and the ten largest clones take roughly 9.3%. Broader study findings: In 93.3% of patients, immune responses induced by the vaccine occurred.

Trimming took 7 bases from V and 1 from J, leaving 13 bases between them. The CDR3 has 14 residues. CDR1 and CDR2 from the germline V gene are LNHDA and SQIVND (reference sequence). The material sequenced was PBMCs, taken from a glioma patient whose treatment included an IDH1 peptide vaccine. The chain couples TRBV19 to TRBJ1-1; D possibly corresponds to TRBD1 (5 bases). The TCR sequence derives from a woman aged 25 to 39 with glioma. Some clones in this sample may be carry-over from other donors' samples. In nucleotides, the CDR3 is TGTGCCAGTACAATTTCTCAGGGGAACACTGAAGCTTTCTTT. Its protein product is CASTISQGNTEAFF.